The TCR beta chain under discussion was sequenced for a study of blood T cell repertoires in COVID-19. Study-level background: The cDNA or gDNA used as material had been derived from T cells, B-cell-depleted T cells, or PBMCs.

The recovered donors of Cohort 3 showed two negative PCRs, clearance, or symptom resolution. In the source study's methods: The authors estimated nucleated cell counts from reference gene primer amplification. Data came from immunoSEQ multiplex PCR; TCRdb stores just in-frame clones and leaves some out. From that table come the V and J calls and clone size; the DNA was used to work out D and trimming. The sample holds roughly 200,000 clones, 80% to 90% seen once. Germline CDR1 is LGHNA and CDR2 is YSLEER. V was cut by 0 bases and J by 5 bases, with 20 bases left in between. The CDR3 covers 17 residues.

This chain connects TRBV4-3 to TRBJ2-7; a possible D gene is TRBD2 (5 bases). Sequencing used PBMCs or T cells enriched from blood (not recorded which). The clonotype was recovered from a man aged 25 to 40 who had recovered from COVID-19. CDR3 sequence: CASSQDLGLARLHEQYF. The CDR3 bases are TGCGCCAGCAGCCAAGATCTCGGGCTAGCCCGTCTGCACGAGCAGTACTTC.